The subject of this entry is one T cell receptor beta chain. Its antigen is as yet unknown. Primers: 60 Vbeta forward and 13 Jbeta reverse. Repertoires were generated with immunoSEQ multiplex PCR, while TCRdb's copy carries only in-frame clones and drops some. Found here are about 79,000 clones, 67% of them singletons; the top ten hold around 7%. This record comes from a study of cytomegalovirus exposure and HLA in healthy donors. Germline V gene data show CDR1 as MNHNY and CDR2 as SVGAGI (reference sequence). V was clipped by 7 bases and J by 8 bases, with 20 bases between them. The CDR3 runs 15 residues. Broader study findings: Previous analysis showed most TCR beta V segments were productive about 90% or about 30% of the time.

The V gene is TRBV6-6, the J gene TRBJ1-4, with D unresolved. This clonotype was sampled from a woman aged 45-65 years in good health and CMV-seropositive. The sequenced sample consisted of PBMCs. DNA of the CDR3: TGTGCCAGCACCGACGGACGGGGTTTTAGCGAAAAACTGTTTTTT. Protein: CASTDGRGFSEKLFF.